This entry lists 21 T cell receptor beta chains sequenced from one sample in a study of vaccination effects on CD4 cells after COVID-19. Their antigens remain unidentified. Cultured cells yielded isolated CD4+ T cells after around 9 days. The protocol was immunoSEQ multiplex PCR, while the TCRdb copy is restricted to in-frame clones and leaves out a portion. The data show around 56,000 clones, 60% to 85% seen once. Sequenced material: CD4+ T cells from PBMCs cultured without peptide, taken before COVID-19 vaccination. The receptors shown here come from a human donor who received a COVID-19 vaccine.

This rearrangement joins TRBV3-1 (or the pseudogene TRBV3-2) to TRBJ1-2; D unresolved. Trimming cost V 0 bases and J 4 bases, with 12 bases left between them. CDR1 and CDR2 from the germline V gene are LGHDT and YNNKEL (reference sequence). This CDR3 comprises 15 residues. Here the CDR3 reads CASSQDWGRSYGYTF. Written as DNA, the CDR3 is TGTGCCAGCAGCCAAGATTGGGGTAGGTCCTATGGCTACACCTTC.

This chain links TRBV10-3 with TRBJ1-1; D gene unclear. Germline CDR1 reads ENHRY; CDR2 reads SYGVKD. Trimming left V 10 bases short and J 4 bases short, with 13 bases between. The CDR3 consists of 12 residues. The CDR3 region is CATAPGPTEAFF. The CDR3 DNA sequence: TGTGCCACGGCCCCGGGTCCCACTGAAGCTTTCTTT.

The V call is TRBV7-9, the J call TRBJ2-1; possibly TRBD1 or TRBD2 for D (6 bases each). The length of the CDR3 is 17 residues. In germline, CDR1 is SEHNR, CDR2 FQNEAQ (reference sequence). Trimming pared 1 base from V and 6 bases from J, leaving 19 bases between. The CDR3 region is CASSLGMTGARGNEQFF. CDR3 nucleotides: TGTGCCAGCAGCTTAGGGATGACGGGGGCACGGGGCAATGAGCAGTTCTTC.

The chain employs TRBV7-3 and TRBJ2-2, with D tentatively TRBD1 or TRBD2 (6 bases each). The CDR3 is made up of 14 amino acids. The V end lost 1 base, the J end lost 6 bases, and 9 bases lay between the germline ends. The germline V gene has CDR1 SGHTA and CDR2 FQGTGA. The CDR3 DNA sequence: TGTGCCAGCAGCTTAAGTGGGGGGCCCGGGGAGCTGTTTTTT. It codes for CASSLSGGPGELFF.

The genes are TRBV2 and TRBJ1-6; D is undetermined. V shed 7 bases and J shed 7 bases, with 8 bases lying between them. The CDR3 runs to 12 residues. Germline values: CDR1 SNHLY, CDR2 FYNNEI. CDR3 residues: CASNSPNSPLHF. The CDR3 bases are TGTGCCAGCAACAGTCCGAATTCACCCCTCCACTTT.

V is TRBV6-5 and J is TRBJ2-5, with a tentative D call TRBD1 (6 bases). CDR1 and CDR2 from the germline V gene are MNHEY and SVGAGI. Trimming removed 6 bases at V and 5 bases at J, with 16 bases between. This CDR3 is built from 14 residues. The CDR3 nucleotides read TGTGCCAGCAGCCAGGACAGTTCCATGGAGACCCAGTACTTC. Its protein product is CASSQDSSMETQYF.

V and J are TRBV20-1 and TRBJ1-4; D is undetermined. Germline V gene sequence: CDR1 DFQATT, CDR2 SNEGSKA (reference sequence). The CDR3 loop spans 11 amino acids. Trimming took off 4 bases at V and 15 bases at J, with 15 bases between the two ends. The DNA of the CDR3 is TGCAGTGCTACCGATAAAACGTTAGTGTTTTTT. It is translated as CSATDKTLVFF.

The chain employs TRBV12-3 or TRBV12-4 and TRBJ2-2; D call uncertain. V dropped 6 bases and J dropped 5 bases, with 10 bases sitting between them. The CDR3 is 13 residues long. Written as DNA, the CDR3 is TGTGCCAGCAGGCCAGATCGTACCGGGGAGCTGTTTTTT. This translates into CASRPDRTGELFF.

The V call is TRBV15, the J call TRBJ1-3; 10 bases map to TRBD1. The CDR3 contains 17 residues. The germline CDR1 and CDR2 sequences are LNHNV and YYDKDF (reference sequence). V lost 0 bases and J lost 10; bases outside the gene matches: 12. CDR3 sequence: CATSRDWLGTGATTIYF. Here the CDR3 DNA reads TGTGCCACCAGCAGAGATTGGTTAGGGACAGGGGCTACAACCATATATTTT.

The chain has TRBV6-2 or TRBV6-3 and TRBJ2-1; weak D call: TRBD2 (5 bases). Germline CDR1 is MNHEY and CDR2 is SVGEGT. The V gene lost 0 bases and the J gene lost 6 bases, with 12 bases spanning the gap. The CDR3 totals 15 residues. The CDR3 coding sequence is TGTGCCAGCAGTTACTCGAACGGGGTGGGCAATGAGCAGTTCTTC. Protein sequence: CASSYSNGVGNEQFF.

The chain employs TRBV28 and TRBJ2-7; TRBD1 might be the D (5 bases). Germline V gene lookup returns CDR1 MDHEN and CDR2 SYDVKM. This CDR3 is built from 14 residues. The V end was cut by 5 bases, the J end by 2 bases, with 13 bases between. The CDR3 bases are TGTGCCAGCAGTCCAAGGACACCCCCCTACGAGCAGTACGTC. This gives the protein CASSPRTPPYEQYV.

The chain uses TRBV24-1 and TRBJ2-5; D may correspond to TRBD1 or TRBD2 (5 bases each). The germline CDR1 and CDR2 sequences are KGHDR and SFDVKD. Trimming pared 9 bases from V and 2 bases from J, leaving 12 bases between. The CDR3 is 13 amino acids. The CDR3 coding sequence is TGTGCCACCTCGAGAGGGGCGCAAGAGACCCAGTACTTC. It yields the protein CATSRGAQETQYF.

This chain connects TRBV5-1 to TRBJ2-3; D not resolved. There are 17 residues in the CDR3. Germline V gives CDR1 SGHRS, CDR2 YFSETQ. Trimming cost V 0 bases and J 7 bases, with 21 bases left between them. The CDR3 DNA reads TGCGCCAGCAGCTTGGAGGGCAGCCACCCCGGAATGAATACGCAGTATTTT. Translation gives CASSLEGSHPGMNTQYF.

Written as DNA, the CDR3 is TGTGCCAGCAGCTTGGATCCGGCGCTCTATGGCTACACCTTC. Protein: CASSLDPALYGYTF. The chain couples TRBV5-4 to TRBJ1-2, with D hard to call. Germline V lookup: CDR1 SGHNT, CDR2 YYREEE (reference sequence). Deletions cut 0 bases from V and 4 bases from J, with 10 bases between. CDR3 length equals 14 residues.

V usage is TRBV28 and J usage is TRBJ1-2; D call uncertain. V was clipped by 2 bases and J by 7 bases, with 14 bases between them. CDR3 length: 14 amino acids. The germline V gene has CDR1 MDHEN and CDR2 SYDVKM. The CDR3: CASSLMMGGGGYTF. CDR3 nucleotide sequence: TGTGCCAGCAGTTTAATGATGGGAGGCGGTGGCTACACCTTC.

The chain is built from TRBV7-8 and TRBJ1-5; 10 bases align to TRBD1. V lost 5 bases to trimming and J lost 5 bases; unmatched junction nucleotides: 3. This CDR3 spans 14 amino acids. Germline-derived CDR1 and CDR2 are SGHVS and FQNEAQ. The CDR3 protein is CASSQTGGYQPQHF. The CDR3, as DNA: TGTGCCAGCAGCCAGACAGGGGGCTATCAGCCCCAGCATTTT. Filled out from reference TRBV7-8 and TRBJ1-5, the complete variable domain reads GAGVSQSPRYKVAKRGQDVALRCDPISGHVSLFWYQQALGQGPEFLTYFQNEAQLDKSGLPSDRFFAERPEGSVSTLKIQRTQQEDSAVYLCASSQTGGYQPQHFGDGTRLSIL.

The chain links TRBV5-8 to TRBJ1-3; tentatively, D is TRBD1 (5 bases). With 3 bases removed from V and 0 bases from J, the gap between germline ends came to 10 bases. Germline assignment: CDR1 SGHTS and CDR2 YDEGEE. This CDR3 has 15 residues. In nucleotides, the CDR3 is TGTGCCAGCAGCTGGGACTGGGGCTCTGGAAACACCATATATTTT. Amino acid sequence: CASSWDWGSGNTIYF.

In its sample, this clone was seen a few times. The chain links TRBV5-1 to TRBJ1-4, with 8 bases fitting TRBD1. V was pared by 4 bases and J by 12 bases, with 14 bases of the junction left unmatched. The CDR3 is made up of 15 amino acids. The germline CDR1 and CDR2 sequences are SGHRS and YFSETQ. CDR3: CASSTTGQDFTELFF. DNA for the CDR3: TGCGCCAGCAGCACAACGGGACAGGATTTTACAGAACTGTTTTTT.

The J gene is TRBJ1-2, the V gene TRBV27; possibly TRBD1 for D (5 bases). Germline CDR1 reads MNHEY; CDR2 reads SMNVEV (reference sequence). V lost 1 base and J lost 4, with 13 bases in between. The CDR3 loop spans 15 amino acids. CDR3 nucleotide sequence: TGTGCCAGCAGTTTATGGGGGGGAAGGGGCTATGGCTACACCTTC. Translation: CASSLWGGRGYGYTF.

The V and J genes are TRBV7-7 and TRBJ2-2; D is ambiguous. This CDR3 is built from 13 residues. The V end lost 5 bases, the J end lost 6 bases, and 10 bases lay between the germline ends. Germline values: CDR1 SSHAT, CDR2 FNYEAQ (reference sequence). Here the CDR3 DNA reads TGTGCCAGCAGCCCCGGCTCGGCCGGGGAGCTGTTTTTT. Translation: CASSPGSAGELFF.

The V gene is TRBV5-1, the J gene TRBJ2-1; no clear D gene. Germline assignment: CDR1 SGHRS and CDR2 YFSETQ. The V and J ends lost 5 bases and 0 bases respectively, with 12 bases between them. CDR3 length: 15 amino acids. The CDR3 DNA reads TGCGCCAGCAGGGCGGTACACAACTCCTACAATGAGCAGTTCTTC. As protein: CASRAVHNSYNEQFF.